The source of this TCR beta chain is a study of cytomegalovirus exposure and HLA in healthy donors. The PCR had 60 Vbeta and 13 Jbeta primers. Clones were sequenced by immunoSEQ multiplex PCR, and TCRdb holds only the in-frame ones, with some missing. The profile covers some 45,000 clones, with around half appearing a single time and 12% taken by the ten largest. Trimming cost V 6 bases and J 5 bases; bases outside gene matches: 9. The germline V gene has CDR1 SGHTA and CDR2 FQGTGA. CDR3 size: 15 residues. This sequence originates from a human donor in good health. Sequencing was carried out using PBMCs. The V gene is TRBV7-3, the J gene TRBJ2-3; TRBD1 aligns across 9 bases. In nucleotides, the CDR3 is TGTGCCAGCAGTTCTAGAGGGACAGGGAAAGATACGCAGTATTTT. Translating it yields CASSSRGTGKDTQYF. Variable domain in full (rest from reference TRBV7-3 and TRBJ2-3): GAGVSQTPSNKVTEKGKYVELRCDPISGHTALYWYRQSLGQGPEFLIYFQGTGAADDSGLPNDRFFAVRPEGSVSTLKIQRTERGDSAVYLCASSSRGTGKDTQYFGPGTRLTVL.